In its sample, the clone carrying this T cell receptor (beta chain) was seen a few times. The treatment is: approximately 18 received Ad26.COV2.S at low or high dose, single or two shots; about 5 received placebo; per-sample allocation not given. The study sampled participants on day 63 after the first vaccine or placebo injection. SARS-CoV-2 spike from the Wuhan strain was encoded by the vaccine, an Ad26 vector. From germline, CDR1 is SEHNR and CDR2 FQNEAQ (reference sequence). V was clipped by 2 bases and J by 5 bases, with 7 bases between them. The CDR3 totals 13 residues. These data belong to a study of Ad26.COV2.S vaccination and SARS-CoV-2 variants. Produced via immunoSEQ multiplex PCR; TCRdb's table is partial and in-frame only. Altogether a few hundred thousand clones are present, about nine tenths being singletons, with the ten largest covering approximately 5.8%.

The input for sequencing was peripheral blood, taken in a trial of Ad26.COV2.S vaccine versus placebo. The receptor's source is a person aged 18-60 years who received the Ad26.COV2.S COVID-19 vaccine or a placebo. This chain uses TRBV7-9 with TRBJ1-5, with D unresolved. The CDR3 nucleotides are TGTGCCAGCAGCTTATCGGACTATCAGCCCCAGCATTTT. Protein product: CASSLSDYQPQHF.